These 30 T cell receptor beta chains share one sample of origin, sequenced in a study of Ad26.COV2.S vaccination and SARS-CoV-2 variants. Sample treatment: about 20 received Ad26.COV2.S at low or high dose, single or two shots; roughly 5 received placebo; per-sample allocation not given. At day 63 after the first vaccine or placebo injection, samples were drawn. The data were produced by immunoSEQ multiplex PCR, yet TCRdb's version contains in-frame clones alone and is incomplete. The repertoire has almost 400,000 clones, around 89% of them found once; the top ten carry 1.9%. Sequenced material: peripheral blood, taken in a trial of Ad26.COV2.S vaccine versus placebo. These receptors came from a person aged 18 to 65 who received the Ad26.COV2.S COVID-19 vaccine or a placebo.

As DNA, the CDR3 is TGTGCCAGCAGCTTAAGCGGGAAAGGGGATACGCAGTATTTT. Translating it yields CASSLSGKGDTQYF. V gene TRBV13 combines with J gene TRBJ2-3; TRBD2 matches at 7 bases. J was trimmed by 6 bases and V by 2 bases; bases with no gene match: 5. This CDR3 contains 14 residues. Per the germline V gene, CDR1 is PRHDT and CDR2 is FYEKMQ (reference sequence).

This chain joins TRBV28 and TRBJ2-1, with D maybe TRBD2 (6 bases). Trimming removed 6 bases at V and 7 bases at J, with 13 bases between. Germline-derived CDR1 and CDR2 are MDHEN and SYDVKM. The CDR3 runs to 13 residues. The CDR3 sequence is CASRGGGENEQFF. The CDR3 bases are TGTGCCAGCAGGGGGGGAGGAGAAAATGAGCAGTTCTTC.

CDR3 sequence reads: CASSLEGNLDYEQYF. In nucleotides, the CDR3 is TGTGCCAGCAGCTTAGAAGGGAATCTGGACTACGAGCAGTACTTC. The V gene is TRBV7-6, the J gene TRBJ2-7; D remains ambiguous. CDR1 is SGHVS, CDR2 FNYEAQ, per germline. V lost 1 base, J lost 3 bases, and 13 bases lay in between. The CDR3 extends over 15 amino acids.

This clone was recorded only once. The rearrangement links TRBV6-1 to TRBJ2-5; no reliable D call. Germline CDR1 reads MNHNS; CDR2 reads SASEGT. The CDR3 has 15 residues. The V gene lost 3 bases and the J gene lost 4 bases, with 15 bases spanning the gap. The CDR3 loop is CASSDARSWGETQYF. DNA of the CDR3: TGTGCCAGCAGTGACGCGCGGTCCTGGGGAGAGACCCAGTACTTC.

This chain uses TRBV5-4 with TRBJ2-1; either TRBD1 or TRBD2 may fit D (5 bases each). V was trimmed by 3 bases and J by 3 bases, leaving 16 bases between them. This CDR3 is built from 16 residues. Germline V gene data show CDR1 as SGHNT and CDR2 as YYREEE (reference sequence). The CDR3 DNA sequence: TGTGCCAGCAGCTCCCCGGGGCGGCGGGTCTACAATGAGCAGTTCTTC. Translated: CASSSPGRRVYNEQFF. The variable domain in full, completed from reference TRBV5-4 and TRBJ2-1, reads ETGVTQSPTHLIKTRGQQVTLRCSSQSGHNTVSWYQQALGQGPQFIFQYYREEENGRGNFPPRFSGLQFPNYSSELNVNALELDDSALYLCASSSPGRRVYNEQFFGPGTRLTVL.

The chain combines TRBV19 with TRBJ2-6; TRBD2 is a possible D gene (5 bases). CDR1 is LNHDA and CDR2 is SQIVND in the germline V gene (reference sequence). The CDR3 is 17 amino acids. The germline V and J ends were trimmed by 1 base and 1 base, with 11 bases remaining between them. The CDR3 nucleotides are TGTGCCAGTAGTATAGGGGAGCGGTTATCTGGGGCCAACGTCCTGACTTTC. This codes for CASSIGERLSGANVLTF.

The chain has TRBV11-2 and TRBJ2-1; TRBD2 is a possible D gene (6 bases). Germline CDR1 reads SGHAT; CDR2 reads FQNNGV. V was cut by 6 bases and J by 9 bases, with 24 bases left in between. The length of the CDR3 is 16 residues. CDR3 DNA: TGTGCCAGCAGTTGGGTCCCGCGGGACCCTCCTCTTGAGCAGTTCTTC. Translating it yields CASSWVPRDPPLEQFF. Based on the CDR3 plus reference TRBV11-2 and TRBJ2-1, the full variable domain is EAGVAQSPRYKIIEKRQSVAFWCNPISGHATLYWYQQILGQGPKLLIQFQNNGVVDDSQLPKDRFSAERLKGVDSTLKIQPAKLEDSAVYLCASSWVPRDPPLEQFFGPGTRLTVL.

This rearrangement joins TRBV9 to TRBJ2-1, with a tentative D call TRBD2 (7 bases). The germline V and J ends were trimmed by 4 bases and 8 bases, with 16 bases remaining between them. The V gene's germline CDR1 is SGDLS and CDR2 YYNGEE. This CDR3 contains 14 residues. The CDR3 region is CASSRLRGGHEQFF. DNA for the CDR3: TGTGCCAGCAGCCGCCTTAGGGGGGGCCATGAGCAGTTCTTC. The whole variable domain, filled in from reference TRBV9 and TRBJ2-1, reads DSGVTQTPKHLITATGQRVTLRCSPRSGDLSVYWYQQSLDQGLQFLIQYYNGEERAKGNILERFSAQQFPDLHSELNLSSLELGDSALYFCASSRLRGGHEQFFGPGTRLTVL.

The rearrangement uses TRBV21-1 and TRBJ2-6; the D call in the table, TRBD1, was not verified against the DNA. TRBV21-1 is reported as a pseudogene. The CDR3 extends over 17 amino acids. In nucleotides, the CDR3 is TGTGCCAGCAGCCCCCAGGGCCTGAGCTCTGGGGCCAACGTCCTGACTTTC. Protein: CASSPQGLSSGANVLTF.

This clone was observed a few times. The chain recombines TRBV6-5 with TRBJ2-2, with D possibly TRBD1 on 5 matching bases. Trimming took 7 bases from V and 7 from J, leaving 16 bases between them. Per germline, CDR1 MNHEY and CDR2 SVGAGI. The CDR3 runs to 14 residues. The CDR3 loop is CASTEVQGGGELFF. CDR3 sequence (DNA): TGTGCCAGCACCGAAGTCCAGGGTGGCGGGGAGCTGTTTTTT.

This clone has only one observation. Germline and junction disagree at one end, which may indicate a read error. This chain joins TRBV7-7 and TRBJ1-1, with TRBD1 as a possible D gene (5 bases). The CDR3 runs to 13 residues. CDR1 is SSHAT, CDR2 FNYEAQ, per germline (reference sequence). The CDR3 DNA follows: TGTGCTAGCAGCGGTGACAGAAACACTGAAGCTTTCTTT. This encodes CASSGDRNTEAFF.

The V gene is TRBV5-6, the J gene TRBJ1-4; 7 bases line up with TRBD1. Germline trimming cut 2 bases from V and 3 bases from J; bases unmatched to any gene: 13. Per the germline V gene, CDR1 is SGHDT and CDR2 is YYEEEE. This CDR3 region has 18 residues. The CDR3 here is CASSFQRKDRRPNEKLFF. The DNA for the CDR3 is TGTGCCAGCAGCTTCCAACGCAAGGACAGGAGACCTAATGAAAAACTGTTTTTT.

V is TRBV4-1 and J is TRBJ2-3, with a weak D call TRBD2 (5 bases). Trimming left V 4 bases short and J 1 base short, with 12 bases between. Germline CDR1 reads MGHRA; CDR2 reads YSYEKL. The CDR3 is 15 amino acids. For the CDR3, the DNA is TGCGCCAGCAGCCCCCGTGGTAGCGGCACAGATACGCAGTATTTT. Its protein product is CASSPRGSGTDTQYF.

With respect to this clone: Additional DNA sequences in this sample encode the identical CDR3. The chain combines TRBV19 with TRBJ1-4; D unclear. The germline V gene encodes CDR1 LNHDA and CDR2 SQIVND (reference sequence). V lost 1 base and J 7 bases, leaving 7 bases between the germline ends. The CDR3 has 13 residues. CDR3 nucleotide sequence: TGTGCCAGTAGTATAGTCGCCGGTGAAAAACTGTTTTTT. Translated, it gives CASSIVAGEKLFF.

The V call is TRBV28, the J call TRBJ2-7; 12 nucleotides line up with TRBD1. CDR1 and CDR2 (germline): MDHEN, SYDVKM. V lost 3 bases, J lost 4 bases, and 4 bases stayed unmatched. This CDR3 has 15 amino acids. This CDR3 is CASSLEGQGAYEQYF. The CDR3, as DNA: TGTGCCAGCAGTTTGGAGGGACAGGGGGCTTACGAGCAGTACTTC.

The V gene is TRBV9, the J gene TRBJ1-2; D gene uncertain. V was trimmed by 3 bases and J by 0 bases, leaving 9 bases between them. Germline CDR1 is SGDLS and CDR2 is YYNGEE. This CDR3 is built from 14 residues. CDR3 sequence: CASSGGVANYGYTF. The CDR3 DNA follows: TGTGCCAGCAGCGGTGGGGTGGCTAACTATGGCTACACCTTC.

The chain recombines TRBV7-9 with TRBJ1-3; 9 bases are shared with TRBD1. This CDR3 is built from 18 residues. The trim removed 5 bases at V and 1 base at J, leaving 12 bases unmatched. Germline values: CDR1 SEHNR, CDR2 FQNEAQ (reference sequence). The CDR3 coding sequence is TGTGCCAGCAGCCCTCTCGGGACAGGGTCCTTTTCTGGAAACACCATATATTTT. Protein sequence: CASSPLGTGSFSGNTIYF.

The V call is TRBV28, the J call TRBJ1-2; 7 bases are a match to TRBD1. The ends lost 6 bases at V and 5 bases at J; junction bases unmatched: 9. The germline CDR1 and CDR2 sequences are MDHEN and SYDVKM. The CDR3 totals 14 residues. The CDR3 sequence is CASRRDREAYGYTF. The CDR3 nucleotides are TGTGCCAGCAGACGCGACAGGGAGGCGTATGGCTACACCTTC.

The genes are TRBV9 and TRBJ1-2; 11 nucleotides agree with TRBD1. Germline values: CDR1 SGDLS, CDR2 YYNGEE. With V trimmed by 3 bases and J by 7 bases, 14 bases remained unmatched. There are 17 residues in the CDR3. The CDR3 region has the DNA TGTGCCAGCAGCGGTCGACCGTGGACAGGGGGCCTGGGTGGCTACACCTTC. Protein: CASSGRPWTGGLGGYTF.

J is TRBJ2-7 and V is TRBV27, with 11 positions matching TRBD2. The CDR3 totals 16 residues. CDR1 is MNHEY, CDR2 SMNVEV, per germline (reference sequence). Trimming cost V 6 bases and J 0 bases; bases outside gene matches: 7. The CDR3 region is CASRRSGTSGSYEQYF. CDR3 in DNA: TGTGCCAGCAGGCGGTCCGGGACTAGCGGCTCCTACGAGCAGTACTTC.

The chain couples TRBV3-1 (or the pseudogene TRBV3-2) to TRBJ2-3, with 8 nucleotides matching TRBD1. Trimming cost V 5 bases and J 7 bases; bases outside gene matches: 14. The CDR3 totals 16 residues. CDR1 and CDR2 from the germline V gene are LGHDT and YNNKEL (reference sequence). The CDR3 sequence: CASSSRTGNRSNTQYF. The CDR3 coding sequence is TGTGCCAGCAGCTCAAGGACAGGGAATCGTAGCAATACGCAGTATTTT.

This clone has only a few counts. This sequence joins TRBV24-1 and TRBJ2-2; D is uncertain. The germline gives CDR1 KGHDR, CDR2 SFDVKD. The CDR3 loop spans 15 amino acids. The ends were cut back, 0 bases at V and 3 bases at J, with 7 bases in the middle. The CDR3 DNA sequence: TGTGCCACCAGTGATTTGGGGCAGGACACCGGGGAGCTGTTTTTT. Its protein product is CATSDLGQDTGELFF.

The CDR3 is CASSPGQGAMYEQYF. The CDR3 coding sequence is TGCGCCAGCAGCCCGGGACAGGGGGCGATGTACGAGCAGTACTTC. The V and J genes are TRBV5-1 and TRBJ2-7; 12 nucleotides match TRBD1. Germline trimming cut 4 bases from V and 4 bases from J; bases unmatched to any gene: 6. Germline loops: CDR1 SGHRS, CDR2 YFSETQ. The CDR3 runs 15 residues.

The CDR3 here is CASSLVHSEQYF. Here the CDR3 DNA reads TGTGCCAGCAGCTTAGTCCACTCGGAGCAGTACTTC. V usage is TRBV11-1 and J usage is TRBJ2-7; D is unresolved. V was clipped by 1 base and J by 7 bases, with 8 bases between them. Germline lookup yields CDR1 SGHAT and CDR2 FQDESV (reference sequence). The CDR3 loop spans 12 amino acids.

The CDR3 bases are TGTGCCAGCAGTGAAGGAGGGATAGCTTTCTTT. Encoded protein: CASSEGGIAFF. This rearrangement joins TRBV6-1 to TRBJ1-1; D remains ambiguous. Per germline, CDR1 MNHNS and CDR2 SASEGT. There are 11 residues in the CDR3. V gave up 1 base and J gave up 10 bases, with 7 bases separating them.

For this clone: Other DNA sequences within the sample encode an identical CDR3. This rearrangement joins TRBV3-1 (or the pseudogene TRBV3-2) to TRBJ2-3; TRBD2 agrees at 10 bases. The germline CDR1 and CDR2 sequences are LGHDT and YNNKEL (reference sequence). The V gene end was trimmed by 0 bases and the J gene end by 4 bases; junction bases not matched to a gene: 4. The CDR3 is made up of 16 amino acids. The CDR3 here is CASSQEVAGGSDTQYF. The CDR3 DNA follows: TGTGCCAGCAGCCAAGAGGTAGCGGGAGGTTCAGATACGCAGTATTTT.

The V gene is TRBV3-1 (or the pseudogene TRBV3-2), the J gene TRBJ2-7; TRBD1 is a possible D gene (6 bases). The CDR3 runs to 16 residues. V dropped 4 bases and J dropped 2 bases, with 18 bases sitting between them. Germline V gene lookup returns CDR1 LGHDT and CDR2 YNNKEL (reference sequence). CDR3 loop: CASSPIGRTETYEQYF. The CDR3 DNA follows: TGTGCCAGCAGCCCCATTGGACGGACAGAAACCTACGAGCAGTACTTC.

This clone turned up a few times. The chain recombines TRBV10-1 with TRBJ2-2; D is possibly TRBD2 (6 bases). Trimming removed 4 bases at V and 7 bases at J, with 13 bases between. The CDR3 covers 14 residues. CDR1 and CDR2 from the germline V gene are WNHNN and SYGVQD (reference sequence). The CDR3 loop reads CASSALGGGGELFF. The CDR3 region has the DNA TGCGCCAGCAGTGCGCTTGGGGGAGGCGGGGAGCTGTTTTTT.

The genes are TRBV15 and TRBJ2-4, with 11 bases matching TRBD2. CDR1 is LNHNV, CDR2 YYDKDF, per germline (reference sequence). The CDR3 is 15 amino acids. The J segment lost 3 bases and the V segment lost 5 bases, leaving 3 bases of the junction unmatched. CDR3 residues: CATSLAGGGKNIQYF. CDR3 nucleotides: TGTGCCACCAGCCTAGCGGGAGGCGGCAAAAACATTCAGTACTTC.

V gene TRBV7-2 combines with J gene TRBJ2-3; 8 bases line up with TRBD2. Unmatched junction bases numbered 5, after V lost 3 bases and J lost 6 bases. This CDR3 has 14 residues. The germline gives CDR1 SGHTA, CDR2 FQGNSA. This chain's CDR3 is CASSFGGLGDTQYF. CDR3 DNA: TGTGCCAGCAGCTTTGGGGGACTAGGGGATACGCAGTATTTT.